A single sample is the source of the 30 T cell receptor beta chains below, sequenced in a study of T cells in Graves' hyperthyroidism and ophthalmopathy. RNA transcripts served as the template for amplifying TCR beta CDR3 regions. The HTBI primer set served for first-round RT-PCR of the TCR CDR3. Using its own MiXCR run on the multiplex PCR reads, TCRdb lists one record per CDR3 protein. The sample consists of a few hundred thousand distinct CDR3 sequences, 15% to 20% of them appearing once. Specimen: blood. Every receptor here comes from a woman in her forties with Graves' ophthalmopathy.

This chain uses TRBV7-8 with TRBJ2-7, with a possible D match to TRBD1 (7 bases). This CDR3 spans 14 amino acids. V was cut by 3 bases and J by 3 bases, with 12 bases left in between. From germline, CDR1 is SGHVS and CDR2 FQNEAQ. The CDR3 loop is CASSFRQGGYEQYF. In DNA form, the CDR3 reads TGTGCCAGCAGCTTCCGACAGGGAGGCTACGAGCAGTACTTC.

This clonotype occurred many times. The genes are TRBV19 and TRBJ1-1, with D maybe TRBD1 (6 bases). This CDR3 is built from 14 residues. The V and J ends lost 5 bases and 7 bases respectively, with 17 bases between them. CDR1 is LNHDA, CDR2 SQIVND, per germline (reference sequence). The CDR3 region has the DNA TGTGCCAGTAGTTCGAGGACAGCTCTCGATGAAGCTTTCTTT. Amino acids: CASSSRTALDEAFF.

Many counts were recorded for this clonotype. This sequence joins TRBV29-1 and TRBJ1-2; TRBD1 matches at 9 bases. Per germline, CDR1 SQVTM and CDR2 ANQGSEA. After removal of 4 bases from V and 7 bases from J, the junction contained 4 bases not matched to a gene. The CDR3 totals 12 residues. In DNA, the CDR3 is TGCAGCGTTGGGGGGACAGGGTTTGGCTACACCTTC. Translated: CSVGGTGFGYTF. Using reference TRBV29-1 and TRBJ1-2 for the parts outside the CDR3, the full variable domain is SAVISQKPSRDICQRGTSLTIQCQVDSQVTMMFWYRQQPGQSLTLIATANQGSEATYESGFVIDKFPISRPNLTFSTLTVSNMSPEDSSIYLCSVGGTGFGYTFGSGTRLTVV.

This clonotype was seen many times. V usage is TRBV6-1 and J usage is TRBJ2-7; D is undetermined. Germline CDR1 and CDR2: MNHNS and SASEGT. The CDR3 contains 12 residues. V lost 2 bases, J lost 4 bases, and 6 bases lay in between. The CDR3 sequence is CASSERRYEQYF. CDR3 nucleotide sequence: TGTGCCAGCAGTGAAAGGAGATACGAGCAGTACTTC.

There are many counts of this clonotype. V and J are TRBV9 and TRBJ2-1; 7 bases line up with TRBD2. CDR1 SGDLS and CDR2 YYNGEE come from the germline V gene. The CDR3 runs 15 residues. V lost 0 bases, J lost 9 bases, and 9 bases stayed unmatched. CDR3 sequence (DNA): TGTGCCAGCAGCGTAGAGTGGCGGGAGAATCTTGAGCAGTTCTTC. Translating it yields CASSVEWRENLEQFF.

This clonotype was observed at least ten times. The chain uses TRBV28 and TRBJ2-6; TRBD1 aligns across 7 bases. The CDR3 has 15 residues. Germline CDR1 reads MDHEN; CDR2 reads SYDVKM. Losses at the gene ends were 4 bases for V and 4 bases for J; bases not matched to a gene: 4. CDR3 DNA: TGTGCCAGCAGTTCCGACAGGGCCGGGGCCAACGTCCTGACTTTC. As protein: CASSSDRAGANVLTF.

This clonotype was observed at least ten times. V and J are TRBV7-2 and TRBJ1-2, with unresolved D. Trimming pared 1 base from V and 5 bases from J, leaving 8 bases between. The CDR3 is 13 residues long. Germline CDR1 reads SGHTA; CDR2 reads FQGNSA. Here the CDR3 reads CASSLVGRYGYTF. The DNA for the CDR3 is TGTGCCAGCAGCTTAGTGGGGAGGTATGGCTACACCTTC.

This clonotype was seen many times. The genes are TRBV12-3 or TRBV12-4 and TRBJ2-7, with D tentatively TRBD1 (6 bases). The CDR3 has 13 residues. V shed 3 bases and J shed 3 bases, with 9 bases lying between them. The CDR3 region is CASSFDRNYEQYF. For the CDR3, the DNA is TGTGCCAGCAGTTTTGACAGGAACTACGAGCAGTACTTC.

This clonotype was counted many times. V is TRBV6-2 or TRBV6-3 and J is TRBJ2-2; D possibly corresponds to TRBD2 (5 bases). From germline, CDR1 is MNHEY and CDR2 SVGEGT. V lost 6 bases and J lost 8, with 10 bases in between. The CDR3 runs 12 residues. CDR3 region: CASSDPGGELFF. DNA for the CDR3: TGTGCCAGCAGCGACCCGGGGGGGGAGCTGTTTTTT.

This clonotype has ten or more counts. The chain couples TRBV11-2 to TRBJ2-7; perhaps D is TRBD1 or TRBD2 (5 bases each). Germline V gene data show CDR1 as SGHAT and CDR2 as FQNNGV. V was clipped by 4 bases and J by 1 base, with 20 bases between them. The CDR3 loop spans 17 amino acids. The CDR3 DNA reads TGTGCCAGCAGCTCAAAGTTAGTACTAGGGGCTTCCTACGAGCAGTACTTC. Translating it yields CASSSKLVLGASYEQYF.

This clonotype was counted many times. J is TRBJ2-7 and V is TRBV5-1; tentative D call: TRBD1 (6 bases). This CDR3 is built from 15 residues. Germline loops: CDR1 SGHRS, CDR2 YFSETQ. V lost 3 bases and J 6 bases, leaving 19 bases between the germline ends. The CDR3 nucleotides read TGCGCCAGCAGCTCACAGACAGGAATGACATCCGAGCAGTACTTC. Translation: CASSSQTGMTSEQYF.

At least ten counts were recorded for this clonotype. The gene calls are TRBV13 and TRBJ2-5, with D perhaps assigned TRBD1 or TRBD2 (5 bases each). Trimming took 5 bases from V and 0 from J, leaving 13 bases between them. Germline CDR1 reads PRHDT; CDR2 reads FYEKMQ (reference sequence). This CDR3 has 15 amino acids. In DNA form, the CDR3 reads TGTGCCAGCAGCCAGGGACGGTTGTACCAAGAGACCCAGTACTTC. It yields the protein CASSQGRLYQETQYF. Drawing the rest from reference TRBV13 and TRBJ2-5, the complete variable domain is AAGVIQSPRHLIKEKRETATLKCYPIPRHDTVYWYQQGPGQDPQFLISFYEKMQSDKGSIPDRFSAQQFSDYHSELNMSSLELGDSALYFCASSQGRLYQETQYFGPGTRLLVL.

This clonotype was recorded at least ten times. This sequence joins TRBV11-2 and TRBJ1-2; D remains unclear. Trimming removed 0 bases from V and 2 bases from J, with 7 bases in between. Germline V gene sequence: CDR1 SGHAT, CDR2 FQNNGV. This CDR3 spans 14 amino acids. The DNA for the CDR3 is TGTGCCAGCAGCTTAGAACAGAAAAACTATGGCTACACCTTC. Translated: CASSLEQKNYGYTF.

The J gene is TRBJ2-7, the V gene TRBV6-1; D not certain. Germline CDR1 and CDR2: MNHNS and SASEGT. The V end was cut by 8 bases, the J end by 7 bases, with 12 bases between. There are 11 residues in the CDR3. The CDR3 loop reads CASGPHWEQYF. Here the CDR3 DNA reads TGTGCCAGCGGACCCCATTGGGAGCAGTACTTC.

This clonotype was observed at least ten times. A much larger clone differs by one base, so this may be a read error. The chain couples TRBV15 to TRBJ1-2, with TRBD1 matching over 8 bases. The CDR3 is made up of 16 amino acids. The germline CDR1 and CDR2 sequences are LNHNV and YYDKDF (reference sequence). V was clipped by 5 bases and J by 3 bases; unmatched bases: 11. In nucleotides, the CDR3 is TGTGCCACCAGCCCTCATAGAACCAGGGGGCACTATGGCTACACCTTC. Protein product: CATSPHRTRGHYGYTF.

V gene TRBV4-1 combines with J gene TRBJ1-2; D uncertain. The V gene lost 0 bases and the J gene lost 0 bases, with 8 bases spanning the gap. The CDR3 totals 15 residues. CDR1 MGHRA and CDR2 YSYEKL come from the germline V gene. The CDR3 spells CASSQDRMANYGYTF. The CDR3 DNA follows: TGCGCCAGCAGCCAAGACCGCATGGCTAACTATGGCTACACCTTC.

This clonotype appeared many times. The chain carries TRBV20-1 and TRBJ2-4; D is ambiguous. This CDR3 contains 14 residues. The V gene's germline CDR1 is DFQATT and CDR2 SNEGSKA (reference sequence). V gave up 1 base and J gave up 8 bases, with 15 bases separating them. The CDR3, as DNA: TGCAGTGCTAGAGGTAGTTGGCACGCGGACATTCAGTACTTC. This codes for CSARGSWHADIQYF.

This clonotype was recorded at least ten times. This chain joins TRBV20-1 and TRBJ2-7; a weak D match, TRBD2 (5 bases). The germline CDR1 and CDR2 sequences are DFQATT and SNEGSKA (reference sequence). This CDR3 has 14 residues. The V end was cut by 4 bases, the J end by 2 bases, with 15 bases between. The CDR3 sequence: CSATRTAWAYEQYF. The CDR3, as DNA: TGCAGTGCTACCCGGACTGCCTGGGCCTACGAGCAGTACTTC.

This clonotype was seen ten or more times. J is TRBJ1-3 and V is TRBV13; 9 nucleotides line up with TRBD1. Losses at the gene ends were 5 bases for V and 2 bases for J; bases not matched to a gene: 4. The CDR3 spans 15 residues. CDR1 PRHDT and CDR2 FYEKMQ come from the germline V gene (reference sequence). The CDR3 nucleotides are TGTGCCAGCAGCCCCGGGACAGGGACTGGAAACACCATATATTTT. It yields the protein CASSPGTGTGNTIYF.

This clonotype was seen more than once but under ten times. The V call is TRBV20-1, the J call TRBJ1-2; D possibly corresponds to TRBD1 (5 bases). In germline, CDR1 is DFQATT, CDR2 SNEGSKA (reference sequence). The V end was cut by 5 bases, the J end by 2 bases, with 24 bases between. The CDR3 extends over 17 amino acids. The DNA for the CDR3 is TGCAGTGCTCAGCCGAGGAGACACGGCAGGGCGAACTATGGCTACACCTTC. Its protein product is CSAQPRRHGRANYGYTF.

In its sample, this clonotype was seen many times. The CDR3 DNA is TGTGCCTGGAGCGCAAACGTTGATCAGCCCCAGCATTTT. As protein: CAWSANVDQPQHF. The V call is TRBV30, the J call TRBJ1-5; no definite D call. This CDR3 has 13 residues. V lost 3 bases to trimming and J lost 5 bases, with 11 bases between them. The germline gives CDR1 GTSNPN, CDR2 SVGIG (reference sequence).

This clonotype was recorded many times. The rearrangement joins TRBV6-5 to TRBJ2-7; a possible D gene is TRBD2 (6 bases). Germline V gene lookup returns CDR1 MNHEY and CDR2 SVGAGI. The CDR3 is made up of 14 amino acids. Trimming removed 4 bases from V and 2 bases from J, with 12 bases in between. CDR3 DNA sequence: TGTGCCAGCAGTTCGGGACTGACGACCTACGAGCAGTACTTC. Residues: CASSSGLTTYEQYF.

The sample holds many counts of this clonotype. The chain couples TRBV12-5 to TRBJ2-7; TRBD2 matches 15 bases. After removal of 3 bases from V and 6 bases from J, the junction contained 3 bases not matched to a gene. The CDR3 consists of 15 residues. Germline CDR1 reads LGHNT; CDR2 reads FRNRAP. CDR3 residues: CASGLTGLAGGEQYF. CDR3 sequence (DNA): TGTGCTAGTGGTTTAACGGGACTAGCGGGAGGCGAGCAGTACTTC.

This clonotype was recorded at least ten times. The rearrangement links TRBV10-1 to TRBJ2-7; possible D gene TRBD2, 6 bases. The length of the CDR3 is 16 residues. V was cut by 9 bases and J by 3 bases, with 24 bases left in between. Germline V gives CDR1 WNHNN, CDR2 SYGVQD (reference sequence). The CDR3 DNA is TGCGCCAGGAACCCCTCCACGACTAGGAATTTCTACGAGCAGTACTTC. It is translated as CARNPSTTRNFYEQYF.

This clonotype was counted at least ten times. The chain couples TRBV20-1 to TRBJ2-7; D might be TRBD2 (6 bases). This CDR3 region has 12 residues. Trimming shortened V by 3 bases and J by 3 bases, and 9 bases separated the two germline ends. Germline V gives CDR1 DFQATT, CDR2 SNEGSKA (reference sequence). CDR3 in DNA: TGCAGTGCTAGCTCGGGGGTCTACGAGCAGTACTTC. It yields the protein CSASSGVYEQYF.

This clonotype was picked up a small number of times. J is TRBJ2-7 and V is TRBV6-1, with TRBD1 as a possible D gene (6 bases). The CDR3 is 15 amino acids. CDR1 is MNHNS and CDR2 is SASEGT in the germline V gene. V dropped 5 bases and J dropped 2 bases, with 16 bases sitting between them. In nucleotides, the CDR3 is TGTGCCAGCAGTCCGGACAGAACCTTACCCTACGAGCAGTACTTC. As protein: CASSPDRTLPYEQYF.

This clonotype was counted ten times or more. The chain links TRBV6-1 to TRBJ2-2; 8 nucleotides align to TRBD1. Germline assignment: CDR1 MNHNS and CDR2 SASEGT. CDR3 length: 14 residues. V shed 6 bases, J shed 5 bases, and the junction held 5 bases outside the gene matches. For the CDR3, the DNA is TGTGCCAGCAGCCGGACAGGGCGGACCGGGGAGCTGTTTTTT. Protein: CASSRTGRTGELFF.

This clonotype was counted many times. The chain combines TRBV12-3 or TRBV12-4 with TRBJ1-1; D is undetermined. V lost 3 bases and J lost 7, with 9 bases in between. The CDR3 runs to 12 residues. The CDR3 spells CASSFVSFEAFF. For the CDR3, the DNA is TGTGCCAGCAGTTTCGTCAGTTTTGAAGCTTTCTTT.

Many counts were recorded for this clonotype. The DNA for the CDR3 is TGTGCCAGTTTTAGGCCGAACACTGAAGCTTTCTTT. Translating it yields CASFRPNTEAFF. This chain uses TRBV12-3 or TRBV12-4 with TRBJ1-1, with D uncertain. This CDR3 contains 12 residues. Trimming pared 9 bases from V and 1 base from J, leaving 9 bases between.

This clonotype was seen at least ten times. The CDR3 nucleotides are TGTGCCAGCAAGGCGGAGGGACCAAAGAACACTGAAGCTTTCTTT. This translates into CASKAEGPKNTEAFF. This rearrangement joins TRBV6-5 to TRBJ1-1; possible D gene TRBD1, 5 bases. Germline CDR1 MNHEY, CDR2 SVGAGI. The V and J ends lost 7 bases and 1 base respectively, with 16 bases between them. The CDR3 length is 15 residues.